Listed below are T cell receptor beta chains from one sample, sequenced in a study of blood T cell repertoires in COVID-19. Sequenced by immunoSEQ multiplex PCR; TCRdb stores in-frame clones only, minus some. The sample has 60,000 to 75,000 clones, 72% seen once. The specimen was PBMCs or T cells enriched from blood (not recorded which). These receptors were taken from a woman in her sixties who had been exposed to COVID-19. CDR3s leave out the opening cysteine and the closing phenylalanine or tryptophan.

v_gene,j_gene,CDR3aa
TRBV6-6,TRBJ2-1,ASNSGRSNEQF
TRBV25-1,TRBJ2-7,ASRAGLYEQY
TRBV7-2,TRBJ1-5,ASSAQQGSNQPQH
TRBV7-8,TRBJ1-1,ASSRGTRMNTEAF
TRBV4-3,TRBJ2-1,ASSQVSDTHNEQF
TRBV19,TRBJ1-2,ASSAGTGNYGYT
TRBV2,TRBJ2-7,ATGQGTYEQY
TRBV12-5,TRBJ1-2,ASGLSPGYGYT
TRBV27,TRBJ2-1,ASSSFSGGVSYNEQF
TRBV6-2/TRBV6-3,TRBJ2-7,ASSRTGGSYEQY
TRBV7-9,TRBJ1-3,ASSLRQGSGNTIY
TRBV7-6,TRBJ1-2,ASSSGQTANYGYT
TRBV5-1,TRBJ1-1,ASSFYGTGNTEAF
TRBV12-3/TRBV12-4,TRBJ1-1,ASSRDRDTEAF
TRBV7-3,TRBJ1-1,ASSLQGGTEAF
TRBV3-1/TRBV3-2,TRBJ1-4,ASSHSNEKLF
TRBV19,TRBJ2-7,ASSPGLAGGYEQY
TRBV9,TRBJ1-3,ASSGGQLISGNTIY
TRBV19,TRBJ1-6,ASRPGPGGRSPLH
TRBV3-1/TRBV3-2,TRBJ2-3,ASSPERARDTQY
TRBV7-6,TRBJ2-7,ASSSYSGSSYEQY
TRBV5-1,TRBJ1-4,ASSFSGDRNEKLF
TRBV15,TRBJ1-1,ATSRGLRVTTEAF
TRBV6-5,TRBJ2-4,ASSYNNKNIQY
TRBV3-1/TRBV3-2,TRBJ2-7,ASSQGAISYEQY
TRBV28,TRBJ1-4,ASISTGGGANEKLF
TRBV28,TRBJ1-2,ASVTGGAGNYGYT
TRBV5-5,TRBJ2-4,ASSLQGAKNIQY
TRBV7-8,TRBJ2-1,ASSPADEQF
TRBV19,TRBJ2-3,ASSTSGITDTQY
TRBV5-1,TRBJ2-5,ASSWSPGTQETQY
TRBV6-1,TRBJ2-7,ASSEAATGRSYEQY
TRBV3-1/TRBV3-2,TRBJ1-2,ASSPSRGSNSGYT
TRBV5-1,TRBJ2-7,ASRLSGTASYEQY
TRBV9,TRBJ2-7,ASSVFAGAYEQY
TRBV11-2,TRBJ2-7,ASSPGTNYEQY
TRBV2,TRBJ2-1,ASRGAARGSYNEQF
TRBV28,TRBJ2-5,ASIPGGPGETQY
TRBV18,TRBJ1-5,ASSKDRGSNQPQH
TRBV29-1,TRBJ2-1,SVEGRGEGSDEQF
TRBV9,TRBJ1-4,ASSVDEGALGEKLF
TRBV25-1,TRBJ1-2,ASSDRGPKGYT
TRBV9,TRBJ2-1,ASSVDPTGANEQF
TRBV3-1/TRBV3-2,TRBJ2-7,ASSQDTLSSYEQY
TRBV5-1,TRBJ2-3,ASSLGLQSLTDTQY
TRBV9,TRBJ2-1,ASSVGPGDNEQF
TRBV3-1/TRBV3-2,TRBJ2-7,ASTGGGYEQY